The 21 T cell receptor beta chains below all came from one sample that was sequenced in a study of T cells in Graves' hyperthyroidism and ophthalmopathy (dated by TCRdb to between 2017 and 2020). The library came from multiplex PCR. The instrument given in TCRdb is Illumina HiSeq 2000. The TCR beta CDR3 regions were amplified from RNA transcripts. A first-round RT-PCR of the TCR CDR3 used the HTBI primer set with the Qiagen OneStep RT-PCR kit. TCRdb reran the public reads through fastp at Q25 and MiXCR, keeping productive beta chains. Each entry is one CDR3 protein sequence, shown with its most common DNA and genes. The sample has about 420,000 distinct CDR3 sequences on record, approximately 13% of them singletons. The biggest ten clones account for 5.3% of the sample. Sequenced: blood. The receptors stem from a woman under 30 with Graves' hyperthyroidism.

This clonotype was found a few times. This sequence joins TRBV7-8 and TRBJ2-2; possibly TRBD2 for D (6 bases). Per germline, CDR1 SGHVS and CDR2 FQNEAQ. This CDR3 has 13 amino acids. The V end was cut by 4 bases, the J end by 7 bases, with 10 bases between. The CDR3 region has the DNA TGTGCCAGCAGCTCTCGGGAGATCGGGGAGCTGTTTTTT. Translated, it gives CASSSREIGELFF.

This clonotype was seen ten or more times. J is TRBJ2-1 and V is TRBV27, with 8 bases identical to TRBD1. With V trimmed by 2 bases and J by 2 bases, 23 bases remained unmatched. CDR1 is MNHEY, CDR2 SMNVEV, per germline (reference sequence). The CDR3 contains 22 residues. The CDR3 bases are TGTGCCAGCAGTTTAGCGATTGGACAGGGTCGGGATAGGGATAGACCCTACAATGAGCAGTTCTTC. It codes for CASSLAIGQGRDRDRPYNEQFF.

The table lists this clonotype with many counts. This chain uses TRBV20-1 with TRBJ2-1; the D is unclear. The CDR3 is made up of 11 amino acids. The V gene lost 0 bases and the J gene lost 10 bases, with 7 bases spanning the gap. The V gene's germline CDR1 is DFQATT and CDR2 SNEGSKA (reference sequence). The CDR3 sequence is CSARDEQEQFF. The DNA of the CDR3 is TGCAGTGCTAGAGATGAGCAAGAGCAGTTCTTC.

This clonotype came up many times. V and J are TRBV6-1 and TRBJ1-5; D ambiguous. The germline V and J ends were trimmed by 3 bases and 2 bases, with 17 bases remaining between them. Germline CDR1 MNHNS, CDR2 SASEGT. CDR3 size: 17 residues. The CDR3 loop reads CASSDRQEAMGNQPQHF. Here the CDR3 DNA reads TGTGCCAGCAGTGATAGGCAGGAGGCCATGGGCAATCAGCCCCAGCATTTT.

Ten or more counts support this clonotype. The chain joins TRBV2 to TRBJ2-1, with TRBD1 matching over 10 bases. Germline lookup yields CDR1 SNHLY and CDR2 FYNNEI. CDR3 size: 16 residues. The V gene end was trimmed by 5 bases and the J gene end by 8 bases; junction bases not matched to a gene: 12. CDR3 region: CASSRPRQGAMDEQFF. CDR3 nucleotides: TGTGCCAGCAGTCGGCCTAGACAGGGGGCTATGGATGAGCAGTTCTTC.

There are many counts of this clonotype. V is TRBV18 and J is TRBJ1-2; D is unresolved. The ends were cut back, 3 bases at V and 2 bases at J, with 13 bases in the middle. The CDR3 length is 15 residues. Germline V gene sequence: CDR1 KGHSH, CDR2 LQKENI. This CDR3 is CASSPPGLKNYGYTF. CDR3 DNA: TGTGCCAGCTCACCCCCGGGTCTTAAGAACTATGGCTACACCTTC.

This rearrangement joins TRBV5-6 to TRBJ2-5, with D perhaps TRBD1 (6 bases). The V end lost 3 bases, the J end lost 3 bases, and 15 bases lay between the germline ends. The germline gives CDR1 SGHDT, CDR2 YYEEEE. The CDR3 extends over 15 amino acids. The CDR3 coding sequence is TGTGCCAGCAGCTACACACTTAGACAGGAAGAGACCCAGTACTTC. As protein: CASSYTLRQEETQYF.

This clonotype was observed many times. This chain connects TRBV18 to TRBJ2-1; 7 bases fit TRBD1. V was pared by 3 bases and J by 7 bases, with 0 bases of the junction left unmatched. The CDR3 consists of 12 residues. CDR1 and CDR2 (germline): KGHSH, LQKENI. This CDR3 is CASSPTGNEQFF. CDR3 in DNA: TGTGCCAGCTCACCGACAGGGAATGAGCAGTTCTTC. Full variable domain (missing parts from reference TRBV18 and TRBJ2-1): NAGVMQNPRHLVRRRGQEARLRCSPMKGHSHVYWYRQLPEEGLKFMVYLQKENIIDESGMPKERFSAEFPKEGPSILRIQQVVRGDSAAYFCASSPTGNEQFFGPGTRLTVL.

The rearrangement uses TRBV18 and TRBJ2-4; TRBD1 agrees at 7 bases. Germline V gives CDR1 KGHSH, CDR2 LQKENI. Trimming removed 3 bases from V and 0 bases from J; junction bases left unmatched: 8. The CDR3 is made up of 17 amino acids. The CDR3 DNA is TGTGCCAGCTCACCGGACAGGACTTTTATAGCCAAAAACATTCAGTACTTC. This gives the protein CASSPDRTFIAKNIQYF.

This clonotype was detected many times. The chain employs TRBV6-6 and TRBJ2-5; the D is unclear. This CDR3 is built from 14 residues. CDR1 is MNHNY and CDR2 is SVGAGI in the germline V gene (reference sequence). V dropped 1 base and J dropped 5 bases, with 11 bases sitting between them. Written as DNA, the CDR3 is TGTGCCAGCAGTTACTATTTTAGCCGGGAGACCCAGTACTTC. This encodes CASSYYFSRETQYF.

This clonotype has ten or more counts. The chain links TRBV12-3 or TRBV12-4 to TRBJ2-5, with a tentative D call TRBD1 (6 bases). The length of the CDR3 is 13 residues. Trimming left V 5 bases short and J 3 bases short, with 10 bases between. CDR3 nucleotides: TGTGCCAGCAGTCGGACAGCAGAAGAGACCCAGTACTTC. As protein: CASSRTAEETQYF.

The chain carries TRBV20-1 and TRBJ2-7, with D perhaps matching TRBD2 (5 bases). This CDR3 is 15 amino acids long. With 0 bases removed from V and 2 bases from J, the gap between germline ends came to 14 bases. The V gene's germline CDR1 is DFQATT and CDR2 SNEGSKA (reference sequence). CDR3 residues: CSARDSVTGTYEQYF. The DNA of the CDR3 is TGCAGTGCTAGAGATAGCGTCACCGGCACCTACGAGCAGTACTTC.

This clonotype was counted ten times or more. The V gene is TRBV7-3, the J gene TRBJ2-5, with 11 nucleotides matching TRBD2. CDR1 SGHTA and CDR2 FQGTGA come from the germline V gene. Losses at the gene ends were 0 bases for V and 0 bases for J; bases not matched to a gene: 0. CDR3 length: 16 amino acids. The CDR3 bases are TGTGCCAGCAGCTTAACGGGACTAGCGGACCAAGAGACCCAGTACTTC. Translation: CASSLTGLADQETQYF.

This clonotype occurred many times. CDR3 region: CASVATTRNEQFF. CDR3 DNA sequence: TGTGCCAGCGTGGCTACCACCCGAAATGAGCAGTTCTTC. The gene calls are TRBV2 and TRBJ2-1; D is unclear. CDR1 and CDR2 from the germline V gene are SNHLY and FYNNEI. This CDR3 has 13 residues. V lost 8 bases and J lost 7, with 15 bases in between.

This clonotype was observed at least ten times. This chain uses TRBV5-1 with TRBJ1-4; D possibly corresponds to TRBD1 (6 bases). V lost 4 bases to trimming and J lost 1 base, with 11 bases between them. Per germline, CDR1 SGHRS and CDR2 YFSETQ. This CDR3 is 15 amino acids long. DNA for the CDR3: TGCGCCAGCAGCGTGCAACAGGGAACTAATGAAAAACTGTTTTTT. This sequence encodes CASSVQQGTNEKLFF.

This clonotype was recorded only once. This chain connects TRBV19 to TRBJ1-2; unclear D gene. Trimming took off 3 bases at V and 4 bases at J, with 12 bases between the two ends. The CDR3 length is 14 residues. The V gene's germline CDR1 is LNHDA and CDR2 SQIVND (reference sequence). The CDR3 DNA reads as TGTGCCAGTAGTATTATCTCAAACTCCTATGGCTACACCTTC. It codes for CASSIISNSYGYTF.

This clonotype was observed at least ten times. The chain links TRBV12-3 or TRBV12-4 to TRBJ2-5, with a weak D call TRBD1 (6 bases). The CDR3 totals 12 residues. With 7 bases removed from V and 14 bases from J, the gap between germline ends came to 20 bases. DNA of the CDR3: TGTGCCAGCACCCGCTCCGGGACACCGCCCTACTTC. This encodes CASTRSGTPPYF.

This clonotype was observed many times. The genes are TRBV12-3 or TRBV12-4 and TRBJ2-1; TRBD1 aligns across 9 bases. Germline trimming cut 6 bases from V and 9 bases from J; bases unmatched to any gene: 9. The length of the CDR3 is 14 residues. CDR3 amino acids: CASRRRTGVTEQFF. As DNA, the CDR3 is TGTGCCAGCAGACGAAGGACAGGGGTAACTGAGCAGTTCTTC.

The sample holds many counts of this clonotype. This chain uses TRBV13 with TRBJ1-2, with a weak D call TRBD1 (5 bases). This CDR3 has 15 residues. Germline CDR1 is PRHDT and CDR2 is FYEKMQ (reference sequence). V was cut by 4 bases and J by 4 bases, with 16 bases left in between. Here the CDR3 reads CASSSALAQGYGYTF. CDR3 DNA: TGTGCCAGCAGCTCCGCCCTCGCGCAGGGCTATGGCTACACCTTC.

This clonotype was picked up many times. This rearrangement joins TRBV7-8 to TRBJ2-5; weak D call: TRBD2 (6 bases). The V gene's germline CDR1 is SGHVS and CDR2 FQNEAQ. The CDR3 spans 19 residues. V was pared by 3 bases and J by 4 bases, with 27 bases between. DNA for the CDR3: TGTGCCAGCAGCTTTGCGGGGAGATTGGACTTGGTCCTTTTAGAGACCCAGTACTTC. This encodes CASSFAGRLDLVLLETQYF.

Many counts were recorded for this clonotype. The CDR3 protein is CSVGYSHEQFF. In DNA, the CDR3 is TGCAGCGTCGGGTATAGCCATGAGCAGTTCTTC. The chain is built from TRBV29-1 and TRBJ2-1; D is uncertain. CDR3 length equals 11 residues. V was shortened by 6 bases and J by 8 bases, with 11 bases between the two germline ends. Germline CDR1 and CDR2: SQVTM and ANQGSEA.